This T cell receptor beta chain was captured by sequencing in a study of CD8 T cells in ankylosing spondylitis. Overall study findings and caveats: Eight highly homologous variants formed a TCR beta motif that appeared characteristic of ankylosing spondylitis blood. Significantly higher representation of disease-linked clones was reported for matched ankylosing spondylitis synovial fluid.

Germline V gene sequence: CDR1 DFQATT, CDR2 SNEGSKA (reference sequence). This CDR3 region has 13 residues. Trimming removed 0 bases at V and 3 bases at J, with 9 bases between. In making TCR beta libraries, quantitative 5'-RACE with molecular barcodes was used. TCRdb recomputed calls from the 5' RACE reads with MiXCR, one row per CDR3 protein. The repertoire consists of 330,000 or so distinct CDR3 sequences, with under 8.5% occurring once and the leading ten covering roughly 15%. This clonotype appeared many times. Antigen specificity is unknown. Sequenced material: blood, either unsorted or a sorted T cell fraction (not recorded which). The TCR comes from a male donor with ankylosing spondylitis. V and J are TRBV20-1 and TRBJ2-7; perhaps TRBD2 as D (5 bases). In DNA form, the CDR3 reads TGCAGTGCTAGAGATCGGGGTTTCTACGAGCAGTACTTC. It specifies CSARDRGFYEQYF.